Each of the 8 T cell receptor beta chains below was sequenced from the same sample in a study of blood T cells in healthy people across ages. With a J-beta primer mix and a sample-barcoded 5' primer, a second PCR ran roughly 6 to 11 cycles. In TCRdb, the 5' RACE reads were re-called with MiXCR into one record per CDR3 protein. The sample holds roughly 560,000 distinct CDR3 sequences, 24% seen once. This sample also appeared in a second study, on T cells of mothers and their children.

The source material was blood. These receptors came from a boy aged 5-17 years in good health.

This clonotype was seen a few times. A read error may account for a junction end that differs from germline. The rearrangement uses TRBV10-2 and TRBJ2-5, with unresolved D. Germline values: CDR1 WSHSY, CDR2 SAAADI. The CDR3 sequence is 13 residues long. This CDR3 is CTSSIALLETQYF. Here the CDR3 DNA reads TGCACCAGCAGTATCGCCCTATTGGAGACCCAGTACTTC.

V and J are TRBV12-3 or TRBV12-4 and TRBJ2-3; 10 bases are shared with TRBD1. V was clipped by 6 bases and J by 6 bases; unmatched bases: 9. The CDR3 length is 15 residues. The CDR3 nucleotides are TGTGCCAGCAGCCCCCGGGACAGGGGAACGGATACGCAGTATTTT. The encoded protein is CASSPRDRGTDTQYF.

In this sample, this clonotype turned up a few times. The chain combines TRBV9 with TRBJ2-1, with 7 nucleotides matching TRBD2. Germline loops: CDR1 SGDLS, CDR2 YYNGEE. After removal of 0 bases from V and 9 bases from J, the junction contained 9 bases not matched to a gene. This CDR3 region has 15 residues. The CDR3 DNA reads TGTGCCAGCAGCGTAGTGGGGCGGGAGTATAGTGAGCAGTTCTTC. It yields the protein CASSVVGREYSEQFF.

This clonotype was recorded a few times. The rearrangement joins TRBV11-1 to TRBJ2-2; 7 nucleotides align to TRBD1. The CDR3 runs 14 residues. V gave up 9 bases and J gave up 3 bases; unmatched junction bases: 7. Germline V gene lookup returns CDR1 SGHAT and CDR2 FQDESV (reference sequence). DNA of the CDR3: TGTGCCAGTAGGGGGCTTCGGGACACCGGGGAGCTGTTTTTT. It encodes CASRGLRDTGELFF.

A few counts support this clonotype. This rearrangement joins TRBV5-6 to TRBJ1-1, with D unclear. CDR1 and CDR2 (germline): SGHDT, YYEEEE. V lost 1 base, J lost 4 bases, and 14 bases lay in between. This CDR3 has 15 residues. The CDR3 nucleotides are TGTGCCAGCAGCTTGAAAGGTCCCGCGGTCACTGAAGCTTTCTTT. This gives the protein CASSLKGPAVTEAFF.

This clonotype has only a few counts. The chain uses TRBV28 and TRBJ2-3; D uncertain. Deletions cut 6 bases from V and 6 bases from J, with 10 bases between. Germline V gives CDR1 MDHEN, CDR2 SYDVKM. The CDR3 has 12 residues. The CDR3 DNA sequence: TGTGCCAGCAGCCCGCACTCGGATACGCAGTATTTT. This encodes CASSPHSDTQYF.

The chain has TRBV20-1 and TRBJ1-2; no clear D gene. Germline values: CDR1 DFQATT, CDR2 SNEGSKA (reference sequence). The CDR3 has 13 amino acids. Trimming removed 0 bases from V and 4 bases from J, with 9 bases in between. The CDR3 protein is CSARDSLVYGYTF. Here the CDR3 DNA reads TGCAGTGCTAGAGATTCTCTTGTCTATGGCTACACCTTC.

The CDR3 protein is CASSYLQGLGSYTF. DNA for the CDR3: TGTGCCAGCAGTTACCTACAGGGCTTGGGGAGCTACACCTTC. This chain joins TRBV6-2 or TRBV6-3 and TRBJ1-2, with TRBD1 as a possible D gene (6 bases). Trimming shortened V by 2 bases and J by 9 bases, and 16 bases separated the two germline ends. Germline CDR1 MNHEY, CDR2 SVGEGT. The CDR3 contains 14 residues.